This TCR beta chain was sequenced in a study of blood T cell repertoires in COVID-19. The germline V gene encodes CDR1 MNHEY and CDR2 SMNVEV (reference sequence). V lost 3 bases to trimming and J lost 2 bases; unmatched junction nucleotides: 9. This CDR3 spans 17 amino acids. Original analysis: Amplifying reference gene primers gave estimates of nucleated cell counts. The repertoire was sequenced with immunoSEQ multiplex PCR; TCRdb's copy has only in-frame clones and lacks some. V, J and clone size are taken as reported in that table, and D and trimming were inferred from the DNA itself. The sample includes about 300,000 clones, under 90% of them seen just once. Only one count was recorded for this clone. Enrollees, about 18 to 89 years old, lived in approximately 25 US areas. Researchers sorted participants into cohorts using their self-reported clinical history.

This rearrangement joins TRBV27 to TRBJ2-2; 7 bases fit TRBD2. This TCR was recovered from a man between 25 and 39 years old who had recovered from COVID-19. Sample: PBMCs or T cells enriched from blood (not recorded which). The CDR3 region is CASSFHGGYSNTGELFF. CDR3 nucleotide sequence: TGTGCCAGCAGTTTTCACGGGGGGTATTCTAACACCGGGGAGCTGTTTTTT.